This T cell receptor (beta chain) was observed in a study of blood T cell repertoires in COVID-19. Study summary: Samples representing acute and convalescent COVID-19 were sourced from the United States, Italy and Spain. T cells, B-cell-depleted T cells, or PBMCs supplied cDNA or gDNA.

The CDR3 length is 13 residues. V was cut by 1 base and J by 3 bases, with 6 bases left in between. Germline-derived CDR1 and CDR2 are SNHLY and FYNNEI. Original handling: Cell counts per sample came from amplifying reference gene primers. TCRdb's table, derived via immunoSEQ multiplex PCR, lists solely in-frame clones and lacks some. D and trimming were read from the DNA, whereas the V and J calls and clone size are those reported in that table. The sample consists of fewer than 150,000 clones, 80% to 90% of them appearing once. This clonotype was sampled from a woman in her sixties with acute or convalescent COVID-19. Sequenced: peripheral blood. The chain uses TRBV2 and TRBJ1-1; no definite D call. Here the CDR3 reads CASSEVPDTEAFF. The CDR3 DNA is TGTGCCAGCAGTGAAGTTCCTGACACTGAAGCTTTCTTT.